Shown below are 20 T cell receptor beta chains from a single sample sequenced in a study of T cells in Graves' hyperthyroidism and ophthalmopathy. Amplification yielded TCR beta CDR3 regions, with RNA transcripts as the source. When the TCR CDR3 underwent first-round RT-PCR, the HTBI primer set was used. TCRdb processed the multiplex PCR reads anew with MiXCR; each CDR3 protein has one entry. The sample lists 640,000 or so distinct CDR3 sequences; 14% were seen once. Material for sequencing was blood. These receptors originate from a woman aged 18-30 years with Graves' ophthalmopathy.

The chain joins TRBV19 to TRBJ2-1; TRBD2 is a possible D gene (6 bases). CDR3 length: 13 amino acids. V shed 1 base and J shed 9 bases, with 10 bases lying between them. In germline, CDR1 is LNHDA, CDR2 SQIVND (reference sequence). The CDR3 bases are TGTGCCAGTAGTATAGGACTAGTGGGTGAGCAGTTCTTC. This encodes CASSIGLVGEQFF. Together with reference TRBV19 and TRBJ2-1, the CDR3 gives the full variable domain: DGGITQSPKYLFRKEGQNVTLSCEQNLNHDAMYWYRQDPGQGLRLIYYSQIVNDFQKGDIAEGYSVSREKKESFPLTVTSAQKNPTAFYLCASSIGLVGEQFFGPGTRLTVL.

This chain joins TRBV7-2 and TRBJ1-4; the match to TRBD1 covers 10 bases. The CDR3 is 14 residues long. V shed 5 bases, J shed 6 bases, and the junction held 3 bases outside the gene matches. The V gene's germline CDR1 is SGHTA and CDR2 FQGNSA. The CDR3 sequence: CASSPDRGYEKLFF. The CDR3 DNA follows: TGTGCCAGCAGCCCGGACAGGGGGTATGAAAAACTGTTTTTT.

This clonotype came up many times. This chain uses TRBV12-3 or TRBV12-4 with TRBJ2-2; D call uncertain. This CDR3 contains 16 residues. Trimming left V 5 bases short and J 11 bases short, with 24 bases between. DNA of the CDR3: TGTGCCAGCAGTCTATCGCTCTACCTCTCATCCTCCGAGCTGTTTTTT. It specifies CASSLSLYLSSSELFF.

This clonotype was counted ten times or more. The V and J genes are TRBV12-3 or TRBV12-4 and TRBJ2-1, with 12 positions matching TRBD2. V lost 3 bases to trimming and J lost 0 bases; unmatched junction nucleotides: 9. This CDR3 is built from 19 residues. CDR3 sequence: CASSFSAGTSGYSYNEQFF. The CDR3 DNA reads TGTGCCAGCAGTTTTTCAGCCGGGACTAGCGGGTACTCCTACAATGAGCAGTTCTTC.

This clonotype has a count of ten or more. CDR3 in amino acids: CASSLPTGTINEQFF. For the CDR3, the DNA is TGTGCCAGCAGCTTACCTACAGGGACTATCAATGAGCAGTTCTTC. This chain links TRBV13 with TRBJ2-1, with D maybe TRBD2 (7 bases). V lost 2 bases, J lost 6 bases, and 14 bases lay in between. Germline V gives CDR1 PRHDT, CDR2 FYEKMQ (reference sequence). CDR3 length: 15 amino acids.

This clonotype has at least ten counts. The V and J genes are TRBV7-8 and TRBJ2-1; TRBD2 might be the D (6 bases). The germline V and J ends were trimmed by 3 bases and 8 bases, with 17 bases remaining between them. The germline gives CDR1 SGHVS, CDR2 FQNEAQ. This CDR3 has 15 residues. For the CDR3, the DNA is TGTGCCAGCAGCTTGGATGGAGGGGTATCGTATGAGCAGTTCTTC. Encoded protein: CASSLDGGVSYEQFF.

This clonotype was seen only a few times. This chain links TRBV2 with TRBJ1-2, with D uncertain. V dropped 4 bases and J dropped 7 bases, with 13 bases sitting between them. Germline V CDR1 and CDR2: SNHLY, FYNNEI. This CDR3 contains 13 residues. In DNA, the CDR3 is TGTGCCAGCAGTGGAAATCAGGCCGGTGGCTACACCTTC. Translated, it gives CASSGNQAGGYTF.

This clonotype was counted many times. This chain uses TRBV11-2 with TRBJ1-1; D is ambiguous. CDR3 size: 14 residues. V gave up 2 bases and J gave up 1 base, with 8 bases separating them. Per the germline V gene, CDR1 is SGHAT and CDR2 is FQNNGV. CDR3 sequence reads: CASSLLGRNTEAFF. The CDR3 DNA sequence: TGTGCCAGCAGCTTATTGGGTCGGAACACTGAAGCTTTCTTT.

This clonotype was seen many times. The rearrangement uses TRBV29-1 and TRBJ2-2; 8 nucleotides match TRBD1. Germline V CDR1 and CDR2: SQVTM, ANQGSEA. This CDR3 comprises 14 residues. The junction had 9 bases not matched to a gene; V was cut back by 7 bases and J by 5 bases. Here the CDR3 reads CSAVTGDVTGELFF. The CDR3 coding sequence is TGCAGCGCCGTGACAGGGGATGTTACCGGGGAGCTGTTTTTT.

This clonotype was found a few times. The chain links TRBV7-9 to TRBJ2-1; either TRBD1 or TRBD2 may fit D (5 bases each). The V gene lost 5 bases and the J gene lost 0 bases, with 26 bases spanning the gap. From germline, CDR1 is SEHNR and CDR2 FQNEAQ (reference sequence). CDR3 length: 20 amino acids. Here the CDR3 DNA reads TGTGCCAGCAGCACGCCGGGACGGATGATCCCACGAAGCTCCTACAATGAGCAGTTCTTC. It encodes CASSTPGRMIPRSSYNEQFF.

The J gene is TRBJ2-3, the V gene TRBV12-3 or TRBV12-4; TRBD2 matches at 8 bases. The junction had 11 bases not matched to a gene; V was cut back by 4 bases and J by 8 bases. The length of the CDR3 is 15 residues. The CDR3 region is CASSSGGPGAGTQYF. The CDR3 DNA reads as TGTGCCAGCAGTTCGGGAGGGCCTGGGGCGGGTACGCAGTATTTT.

This clonotype was observed at least ten times. This sequence joins TRBV13 and TRBJ2-7; a weak D match, TRBD1 (5 bases). V was trimmed by 5 bases and J by 5 bases, leaving 10 bases between them. From germline, CDR1 is PRHDT and CDR2 FYEKMQ (reference sequence). The CDR3 is 12 residues long. The CDR3 protein is CASSEDNDEQYF. CDR3 bases: TGTGCCAGCAGCGAGGACAATGACGAGCAGTACTTC.

The chain links TRBV27 to TRBJ1-1, with D hard to call. Per germline, CDR1 MNHEY and CDR2 SMNVEV (reference sequence). The CDR3 sequence is 14 residues long. Between the trimmed V and J ends, which lost 2 bases and 5 bases, there was a span of 12 bases. This CDR3 is CASSLTPRWTEAFF. The CDR3 nucleotides read TGTGCCAGCAGTTTAACCCCAAGGTGGACTGAAGCTTTCTTT.

The table lists this clonotype with many counts. V gene TRBV24-1 combines with J gene TRBJ1-1, with 8 bases that match TRBD1. V lost 2 bases to trimming and J lost 4 bases; unmatched junction nucleotides: 8. This CDR3 contains 16 residues. Germline-derived CDR1 and CDR2 are KGHDR and SFDVKD. The DNA for the CDR3 is TGTGCCACCAGTGATTCCGGGACAGGTGATAGCACTGAAGCTTTCTTT. Protein product: CATSDSGTGDSTEAFF.

This clonotype was counted at least ten times. The chain links TRBV7-9 to TRBJ1-2; D may be TRBD1 (6 bases). The V gene's germline CDR1 is SEHNR and CDR2 FQNEAQ (reference sequence). The V gene lost 1 base and the J gene lost 6 bases, with 15 bases spanning the gap. CDR3 length: 15 residues. The CDR3 coding sequence is TGTGCCAGCAGCTTAGGACAGGCCGCTAGGAATGGCTACACCTTC. Translation gives CASSLGQAARNGYTF. Variable domain in full (rest from reference TRBV7-9 and TRBJ1-2): DTGVSQNPRHKITKRGQNVTFRCDPISEHNRLYWYRQTLGQGPEFLTYFQNEAQLEKSRLLSDRFSAERPKGSFSTLEIQRTEQGDSAMYLCASSLGQAARNGYTFGSGTRLTVV.

In this sample, this clonotype turned up a few times. The chain carries TRBV7-9 and TRBJ2-3; either TRBD1 or TRBD2 may fit D (5 bases each). The CDR3 sequence is 20 residues long. Trimming shortened V by 1 base and J by 4 bases, and 27 bases separated the two germline ends. Per the germline V gene, CDR1 is SEHNR and CDR2 is FQNEAQ (reference sequence). The CDR3: CASSLVFWERLPLGADTQYF. The CDR3 region has the DNA TGTGCCAGCAGCTTAGTTTTCTGGGAGAGACTCCCTTTAGGGGCAGATACGCAGTATTTT.

The chain recombines TRBV2 with TRBJ1-4; 10 bases are shared with TRBD1. V trimming: 8 bases; J trimming: 7 bases; junction bases outside the gene matches: 10. Per germline, CDR1 SNHLY and CDR2 FYNNEI. This CDR3 has 15 residues. The CDR3 loop reads CASGRTGDRGEKLFF. DNA of the CDR3: TGTGCCAGCGGCAGGACAGGGGACAGGGGTGAAAAACTGTTTTTT.

This clonotype was detected many times. The genes are TRBV27 and TRBJ2-5, with a weak D call TRBD2 (5 bases). Trimming removed 1 base at V and 0 bases at J, with 15 bases between. Per germline, CDR1 MNHEY and CDR2 SMNVEV (reference sequence). This CDR3 has 17 amino acids. The CDR3: CASSLFPPGFNQETQYF. DNA for the CDR3: TGTGCCAGCAGTTTATTTCCTCCGGGGTTCAACCAAGAGACCCAGTACTTC.

This clonotype was counted ten times or more. CDR3 in DNA: TGTGCCAGCAGTTTAGGGGCGGGGGGATATCACGAGCAGTACTTC. Residues: CASSLGAGGYHEQYF. The V call is TRBV12-3 or TRBV12-4, the J call TRBJ2-7, with TRBD2 matching over 8 bases. The CDR3 consists of 15 residues. The J segment lost 5 bases and the V segment lost 1 base, leaving 7 bases of the junction unmatched.

This clonotype came up many times. V and J are TRBV7-2 and TRBJ2-2; maybe TRBD2 (6 bases). This CDR3 comprises 18 residues. V was pared by 5 bases and J by 6 bases, with 25 bases between. Germline V gives CDR1 SGHTA, CDR2 FQGNSA. The CDR3 sequence is CASSVRGFGTPIAGELFF. CDR3 coding DNA: TGTGCCAGCAGCGTAAGAGGGTTCGGGACTCCCATTGCCGGGGAGCTGTTTTTT.